Described below is a single T cell receptor beta chain sequence and its context. Its binding antigen is unknown. No base-level quality is on record; no much larger clone is a single base apart. This sample is drawn from a study of blood T cell repertoires in COVID-19 (dated by TCRdb to the early 2020s). In terms of the full investigation: Samples covering the acute and convalescent phases of COVID-19 were provided by collaborators in the United States, Italy and Spain. The prospective study material was composed of cDNA or gDNA derived from T cells, B-cell-depleted T cells, or PBMCs. The dataset comprised deeply sampled blood TCRbeta repertoires from subjects exposed to, actively infected with, or recovered from COVID-19. The repertoires were released in a freely available public database meant as a resource for research on the immune response to SARS-CoV-2. Samples came from the ongoing ImmuneRACE study (first 160 participants) plus 1,254 subjects from 6 global collaborators. Nearly every sample came with metadata listing a de-identified subject ID, COVID-19 status, age in years and sex. Where HLA class I and class II types were available, the types were taken from metadata supplied by the sample provider, not from assay-based typing.

In the germline V gene (reference sequence), CDR1 corresponds to SGHNT and CDR2 to YYREEE. The CDR3 holds 15 amino acids from the cysteine to the phenylalanine. The DNA shown is the 45-base CDR3, in frame from base 1. From V the trimming removes 4 bases and from J it removes 7 bases, while the gene matches leave 9 bases of the junction unaccounted for. The immunoSEQ Assay, a bias-controlled multiplex PCR, was used to amplify TCRbeta CDR3 regions from genomic DNA. The authors' pipeline ran thus. The number of nucleated cells in each sample was estimated by amplification of reference gene primers within the assay. To quantify the absolute abundance of each unique TCRbeta CDR3 rearrangement, sequence reads were collapsed and filtered. For each sample, productive Simpson clonality was calculated by taking the square root of Simpson's diversity index across productive rearrangements. The table was pulled from immuneACCESS by TCRdb, which kept in-frame rearrangements only. Such tables lose some clones; where checked, under half of the loss comes from unresolved V genes, and the rest has no known cause. V, J and clone size are taken as reported in that table, and D and trimming were inferred from the DNA itself. This sample lists around 93,000 clones; around 76% were detected once. The ten most abundant clones make up about 17% of the sample.

Results the study describes overall, beyond this receptor: Clinical and demographic metadata were provided uncurated, with the amount varying by source and participant.

The collaborating institutions used their own protocols to collect whole blood in K2EDTA tubes. For TCRbeta analysis, collaborator samples were shipped as frozen whole blood, as isolated PBMCs, or as DNA extracted from either sample type. The source of this sequence is a man aged 80 or over with acute or convalescent COVID-19. In this chain, TRBV5-4 is recombined with TRBJ1-2, and 11 junction bases match TRBD1. Input material: peripheral blood. The DNA sequence is given as TGTGCCAGCAGCCCTGGGACAGGGGGGGGACGTGGCTACACCTTC. Protein translation: CASSPGTGGGRGYTF.